The entry that follows covers one T cell receptor (beta chain) sequence. Looked up from germline, CDR1 is LNHDA and CDR2 is SQIVND (reference sequence). Between the trimmed V and J ends, which lost 1 base and 8 bases, there was a span of 11 bases. This CDR3 has 13 amino acids. As handled by the study authors: Nucleated cell number was recorded as an estimate derived from reference gene primer amplification. Using immunoSEQ multiplex PCR, the repertoire was profiled, and TCRdb retains in-frame clones only, with some absent. That table furnishes V, J and clone size, whereas the DNA furnished D and trimming. Of 150,000 to 200,000 clones in the sample, 60% to 85% were seen once. The sample belongs to a study of blood T cell repertoires in COVID-19. The wider study: COVID-19 samples collected from the United States, Italy and Spain covered acute and convalescent phases. Sample material is recorded as cDNA or gDNA derived from T cells, B-cell-depleted T cells, or PBMCs.

This TCR was recovered from a man aged 55 to 70 with active or convalescent COVID-19. Sequencing was done on a sample of peripheral blood. The gene calls are TRBV19 and TRBJ1-2; no firm D call. For the CDR3, the DNA is TGTGCCAGTAGTATAGGAGAGGGAGTCGGCTACACCTTC. Translated: CASSIGEGVGYTF.